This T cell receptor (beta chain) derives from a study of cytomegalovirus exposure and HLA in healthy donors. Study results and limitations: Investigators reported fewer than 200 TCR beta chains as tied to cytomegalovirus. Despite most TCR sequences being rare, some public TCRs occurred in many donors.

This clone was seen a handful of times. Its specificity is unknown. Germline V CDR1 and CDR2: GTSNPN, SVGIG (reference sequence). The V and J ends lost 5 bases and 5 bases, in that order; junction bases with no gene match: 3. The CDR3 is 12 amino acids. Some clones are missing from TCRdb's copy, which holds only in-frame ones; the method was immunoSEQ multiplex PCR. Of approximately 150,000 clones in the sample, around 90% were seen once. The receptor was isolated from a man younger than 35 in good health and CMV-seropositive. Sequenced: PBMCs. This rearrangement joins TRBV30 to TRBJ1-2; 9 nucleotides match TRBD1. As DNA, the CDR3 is TGTGCCTGGGGGACAGGGATTTATGGCTACACCTTC. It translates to CAWGTGIYGYTF.